This TCR beta chain came from a study of PD-1 blockade in classical Hodgkin lymphoma. Whole-study context: Patients had nivolumab dosed at 3 mg/kg, delivered intravenously every 2 weeks. Whole-study results and caveats: While CD8+ TCR diversity did not rise significantly by C4D1, CD4+ TCR diversity did. Still unresolved is the cause of the repertoire differences, which may be disease activity or prior therapy.

From germline, CDR1 is SGDLS and CDR2 YYNGEE. V was shortened by 5 bases and J by 6 bases, with 20 bases between the two germline ends. This CDR3 comprises 15 residues. Turning to this clone: Its antigen is still unknown.

There was relapse after autologous stem cell transplantation in every patient, and there was variation in brentuximab vedotin exposure. Complete response, partial response or progressive disease constituted the best responses recorded. Clones were read by immunoSEQ multiplex PCR, and TCRdb kept only the in-frame ones, dropping some. The data hold roughly 35,000 clones, with 80% to 90% observed a single time. The chain recombines TRBV9 with TRBJ1-2; TRBD1 is a possible D gene (5 bases). The source was peripheral blood mononuclear cells (PBMCs), collected before the second cycle of nivolumab. The TCR originated in a human donor with classical Hodgkin lymphoma. As DNA, the CDR3 is TGTGCCAGCAGTTACCCGGGGAGAGGGGCTGATGGCTACACCTTC. Its protein is CASSYPGRGADGYTF.